One and the same sample provided the 8 T cell receptor beta chains below, sequenced in a study of shared T cell receptors in the human thymus. Method: immunoSEQ multiplex PCR; TCRdb's copy keeps in-frame clones and lacks some. The sample carries about 380,000 clones, around 95% recorded once. Sequencing was performed on thymocytes. Source of these receptors: a human donor.

CDR3 DNA: TGTGCCACCTTCATGGACTACAATGAGCAGTTCTTC. Translating gives CATFMDYNEQFF. This rearrangement joins TRBV5-5 to TRBJ2-1, with no clear D. The CDR3 covers 12 residues. The germline V and J ends were trimmed by 9 bases and 3 bases, with 10 bases remaining between them. Germline CDR1 is SGHKS and CDR2 is YYEKEE (reference sequence).

This chain connects TRBV5-4 to TRBJ2-7; perhaps D is TRBD1 or TRBD2 (6 bases each). Trimming pared 4 bases from V and 6 bases from J, leaving 14 bases between. The CDR3 sequence is 13 residues long. Germline V gene lookup returns CDR1 SGHNT and CDR2 YYREEE (reference sequence). Written as DNA, the CDR3 is TGTGCCAGCAGCCCGAGGTCGGGGGCCGAGCAGTACTTC. As protein: CASSPRSGAEQYF.

V usage is TRBV13 and J usage is TRBJ2-7, with D tentatively TRBD1 (5 bases). This CDR3 is built from 16 residues. Germline values: CDR1 PRHDT, CDR2 FYEKMQ (reference sequence). Trimming left V 5 bases short and J 1 base short, with 18 bases between. CDR3 region: CASSVGSTALSYEQYF. CDR3 DNA sequence: TGTGCCAGCAGCGTTGGGTCGACAGCCCTATCCTACGAGCAGTACTTC.

V is TRBV29-1 and J is TRBJ2-7, with 9 nucleotides matching TRBD1. The CDR3 is 14 amino acids. J was trimmed by 0 bases and V by 5 bases; bases with no gene match: 5. CDR1 and CDR2 from the germline V gene are SQVTM and ANQGSEA. CDR3 sequence reads: CSVLGQGPSYEQYF. The CDR3 DNA is TGCAGCGTTTTGGGACAGGGTCCCTCCTACGAGCAGTACTTC.

The rearrangement uses TRBV7-3 and TRBJ2-2; TRBD2 aligns across 12 bases. V trimming: 9 bases; J trimming: 0 bases; junction bases outside the gene matches: 14. This CDR3 comprises 19 residues. Germline-derived CDR1 and CDR2 are SGHTA and FQGTGA. CDR3 protein: CASLGRLAGVWANTGELFF. The DNA of the CDR3 is TGTGCCAGTCTAGGACGACTAGCGGGAGTTTGGGCGAACACCGGGGAGCTGTTTTTT.

CDR3 DNA sequence: TGTGCCTGGAGCCCAGGAGGAAAGCGGCCATACAATGAGCAGTTCTTC. This gives the protein CAWSPGGKRPYNEQFF. J is TRBJ2-1 and V is TRBV30, with D perhaps TRBD2 (5 bases). The germline V gene has CDR1 GTSNPN and CDR2 SVGIG (reference sequence). CDR3 length: 16 residues. The germline V and J ends were trimmed by 3 bases and 4 bases, with 19 bases remaining between them.

The chain is built from TRBV5-1 and TRBJ1-1, with a tentative D call TRBD1 (5 bases). CDR3 length: 12 amino acids. The ends were cut back, 7 bases at V and 5 bases at J, with 12 bases in the middle. CDR1 is SGHRS and CDR2 is YFSETQ in the germline V gene. The CDR3 reads CASGLGGTEAFF. DNA of the CDR3: TGCGCCAGCGGACTGGGGGGGACTGAAGCTTTCTTT.

In nucleotides, the CDR3 is TGCAGCGTTGATTTGGGAGGGTGGGGCACTGAAGCTTTCTTT. It yields the protein CSVDLGGWGTEAFF. This chain connects TRBV29-1 to TRBJ1-1, with D unresolved. Trimming removed 3 bases at V and 4 bases at J, with 15 bases between. The CDR3 is 14 residues long. Germline CDR1 SQVTM, CDR2 ANQGSEA. Supplemented by reference TRBV29-1 and TRBJ1-1, the full variable domain reads SAVISQKPSRDICQRGTSLTIQCQVDSQVTMMFWYRQQPGQSLTLIATANQGSEATYESGFVIDKFPISRPNLTFSTLTVSNMSPEDSSIYLCSVDLGGWGTEAFFGQGTRLTVV.